This T cell receptor beta chain was captured in a study of shared clonotypes between healthy human individuals. General study points: Despite large depth, sorted-subset datasets appeared incompletely sequenced. What naive subsets generally showed was a larger estimated richness than memory subsets showed.

CDR3 length: 13 amino acids. Trimming shortened V by 6 bases and J by 0 bases, and 12 bases separated the two germline ends. Germline V lookup: CDR1 SQVTM, CDR2 ANQGSEA. Positive CCR7 selection of CD45RO-negative cells yielded the naive CD8 cells, and terminally differentiated effector memory CD45RA+ cells were excluded. In regard to this clone: The antigen remains unidentified.

Samples underwent the assay at deep level. Each replicate PCR on the sorted subsets used approximately 180 ng DNA (approximately 27,000 T cell genomes). Sequencing used immunoSEQ multiplex PCR; TCRdb keeps in-frame clones, though not all of them. Of hundreds of thousands of clones listed, 95% to 97% are singletons. The material sequenced was naive CD8+ T cells sorted from blood. This receptor was identified in a woman aged 25-40 years in good health. The V gene is TRBV29-1, the J gene TRBJ2-7; D ambiguous. CDR3 sequence: CSVRGPHSYEQYF. The CDR3 DNA is TGCAGCGTCCGCGGACCTCACTCCTACGAGCAGTACTTC.